The clone carrying this TCR beta chain was detected only a few times. The antigen is undetermined. This entry comes from a study of T cell repertoires in cytomegalovirus infection. Study-wide points: Ex vivo, HLA-C-restricted CMV-specific TCR beta clonotypes prevailed over the rest of the response.

The CDR3 length is 14 residues. Per the germline V gene, CDR1 is KGHSH and CDR2 is LQKENI. Deletions cut 5 bases from V and 7 bases from J, with 18 bases between. A single record per CDR3 protein comes from TCRdb applying MiXCR to the reads. Altogether approximately 270,000 distinct CDR3 sequences are present, roughly a fifth being singletons, with the ten largest covering roughly a fifth. The clonotype originates from a human donor in good health (CMV status not recorded). Some clones in this sample may be carry-over from other donors' samples. The rearrangement joins TRBV18 to TRBJ2-7; a weak D match, TRBD2 (6 bases). The sequences come from cultured PBMCs, collected from culture after CMV antigen stimulation. CDR3 in DNA: TGTGCCAGCTCATCAACCGGGAGTTCCAGGGAGCAGTACGTC. It codes for CASSSTGSSREQYV.